The text below deals with one T cell receptor (beta chain). Treatment noted: 15 to 20 received Ad26.COV2.S at low or high dose, single or two shots; several received placebo; per-sample allocation not given. Sample collection was performed on day 63 after the first vaccine or placebo injection. These data are taken from a study of Ad26.COV2.S vaccination and SARS-CoV-2 variants. CDR3 length equals 17 residues. V was clipped by 4 bases and J by 5 bases; unmatched bases: 12. Germline CDR1 is MDHEN and CDR2 is SYDVKM. Measured with immunoSEQ multiplex PCR; TCRdb has only the in-frame clones, and not every one. Of some 400,000 clones listed, around 91% were seen once; the top ten hold around 2%.

Sequencing used peripheral blood, obtained in a trial of Ad26.COV2.S vaccine versus placebo. The V and J genes are TRBV28 and TRBJ1-4; 8 bases agree with TRBD1. The sequence was collected from a person between 18 and 59 years old who received the Ad26.COV2.S COVID-19 vaccine or a placebo. The CDR3 nucleotides are TGTGCCAGCAGTTCCCAACCACTGACAGGGGCAAATGAAAAACTGTTTTTT. As protein: CASSSQPLTGANEKLFF.